The TCR beta chain described here comes from a study of Ad26.COV2.S vaccination and SARS-CoV-2 variants. Measured with immunoSEQ multiplex PCR; TCRdb has only the in-frame clones, and not every one. The sample gives about 410,000 clones, 89% of which show up once; approximately 1.9% is in the top ten. Sample treatment: 15 to 20 received Ad26.COV2.S at low or high dose, single or two shots; roughly five received placebo; per-sample allocation not given. Collection of samples fell on day 63 after the first vaccine or placebo injection. Spike of the Wuhan-strain SARS-CoV-2 was expressed by an Ad26 vector, which formed the vaccine. V was clipped by 0 bases and J by 5 bases; unmatched bases: 5. Germline V gives CDR1 SGHRS, CDR2 YFSETQ. CDR3 length: 15 residues.

The source was peripheral blood, collected in a trial of Ad26.COV2.S vaccine versus placebo. The sequence came from a person aged 18-65 years who received the Ad26.COV2.S COVID-19 vaccine or a placebo. The gene calls are TRBV5-1 and TRBJ2-5; 9 bases match TRBD1. DNA of the CDR3: TGCGCCAGCAGCTTGGTGGGGACAGGGACTGAGACCCAGTACTTC. Its translation: CASSLVGTGTETQYF. The entire variable domain, with the rest obtained from reference TRBV5-1 and TRBJ2-5, is as follows: KAGVTQTPRYLIKTRGQQVTLSCSPISGHRSVSWYQQTPGQGLQFLFEYFSETQRNKGNFPGRFSGRQFSNSRSEMNVSTLELGDSALYLCASSLVGTGTETQYFGPGTRLLVL.